These 20 T cell receptor beta chains were sequenced from one sample in a study of CD4 T cells in relation to SARS-CoV-2 and coronaviruses listed by TCRdb under 2021. Library preparation was by the immunoSEQ multiplex PCR assay. TCRdb mirrors the immuneACCESS table, restricted to in-frame sequences. Some clones are absent from its copies; in checked studies, under half trace to an unresolved V gene, and the reason for the others is unknown. This sample has 60,000 to 65,000 clones in its table, and about 94% of those were observed once. Around 0.14% of the sample rests with the top ten. CD4+ T cells from unexposed donors were collected before the COVID-19 pandemic (2011-2018). Sequenced: naive CD4+ T cells from PBMCs. The cell subset or site label of this sample denotes: naive CD4+ T cells isolated by negative enrichment. The receptor source for this set is a human donor in good health.

The chain is built from TRBV12-3 or TRBV12-4 and TRBJ1-1, with D possibly TRBD1 on 5 matching bases. V gave up 6 bases and J gave up 9 bases, with 17 bases separating them. The CDR3 length is 13 residues. In DNA form, the CDR3 reads TGTGCCAGCAGCCTAGGGGCGGGGGTGAAAGCTTTCTTT. Amino acid sequence: CASSLGAGVKAFF.

V is TRBV18 and J is TRBJ2-7; D is unclear. There are 11 residues in the CDR3. The V end was cut by 2 bases, the J end by 6 bases, with 5 bases between. Germline-derived CDR1 and CDR2 are KGHSH and LQKENI. CDR3 bases: TGTGCCAGCTCACCATTGGTCGAGCAGTACTTC. It specifies CASSPLVEQYF.

The chain has TRBV14 and TRBJ2-1; TRBD2 matches at 8 bases. V shed 3 bases, J shed 10 bases, and the junction held 14 bases outside the gene matches. Germline V gene data show CDR1 as SGHDN and CDR2 as FVKESK. The CDR3 runs 16 residues. Here the CDR3 reads CASSQESGRIRQEQFF. DNA of the CDR3: TGTGCCAGCAGCCAGGAAAGCGGGAGAATCAGACAGGAGCAGTTCTTC.

This chain connects TRBV1 to TRBJ2-1; the D call of TRBD2 is as the table states it, not checked on the DNA. TRBV1 counts as a pseudogene. The length of the CDR3 is 14 residues. The CDR3 loop reads CTSSQTPRALEQFF. The DNA for the CDR3 is TGCACCAGCAGCCAGACCCCTAGAGCTCTTGAGCAGTTCTTC.

Only one count was recorded for this clone. The gene calls are TRBV5-1 and TRBJ2-3; 7 bases align to TRBD2. V was clipped by 2 bases and J by 4 bases; unmatched bases: 1. CDR1 is SGHRS and CDR2 is YFSETQ in the germline V gene. CDR3 length: 13 residues. The chain's CDR3 is CASSLLAPDTQYF. The CDR3 coding sequence is TGCGCCAGCAGCTTACTAGCGCCAGATACGCAGTATTTT. Full variable domain (rest looked up from reference TRBV5-1 and TRBJ2-3): KAGVTQTPRYLIKTRGQQVTLSCSPISGHRSVSWYQQTPGQGLQFLFEYFSETQRNKGNFPGRFSGRQFSNSRSEMNVSTLELGDSALYLCASSLLAPDTQYFGPGTRLTVL.

The rearrangement links TRBV5-1 to TRBJ2-1; D assignment may be TRBD1 or TRBD2 (5 bases each). The CDR3 extends over 13 amino acids. V was shortened by 0 bases and J by 12 bases, with 13 bases between the two germline ends. The germline V gene encodes CDR1 SGHRS and CDR2 YFSETQ. The CDR3 nucleotides read TGCGCCAGCAGCTTGGCCGGCTTTGGGGGGCAGTTCTTC. Translation: CASSLAGFGGQFF.

The CDR3 sequence: CASSQGLTGSYNEQFF. The CDR3 DNA follows: TGTGCCAGCAGCCAAGGTCTGACAGGATCCTACAATGAGCAGTTCTTC. The J gene is TRBJ2-1, the V gene TRBV4-2; D may be TRBD1 (6 bases). The CDR3 contains 16 residues. Trimming removed 1 base at V and 1 base at J, with 11 bases between. Germline values: CDR1 LGHNA, CDR2 YNFKEQ.

This clone occurred once. This rearrangement joins TRBV24-1 to TRBJ2-3, with D tentatively TRBD1 or TRBD2 (6 bases each). CDR1 and CDR2 (germline): KGHDR, SFDVKD. The CDR3 spans 12 residues. Trimming stripped 9 bases from V and 12 bases from J, with 18 bases between. CDR3 DNA: TGTGCCACCGGGGGGCCCGGAGAAAGACAGTATTTT. Residues: CATGGPGERQYF.

This clone was counted a single time. The rearrangement uses TRBV19 and TRBJ1-5; 9 bases match TRBD1. CDR1 and CDR2 from the germline V gene are LNHDA and SQIVND (reference sequence). This CDR3 region has 17 residues. The junction had 9 bases not matched to a gene; V was cut back by 5 bases and J by 1 base. CDR3 region: CASSPTDRGWSNQPQHF. CDR3 sequence (DNA): TGTGCCAGTAGTCCGACGGACAGGGGATGGAGCAATCAGCCCCAGCATTTT.

This sequence joins TRBV2 and TRBJ1-6; 7 bases fit TRBD1. The V gene end was trimmed by 4 bases and the J gene end by 0 bases; junction bases not matched to a gene: 0. CDR1 SNHLY and CDR2 FYNNEI come from the germline V gene. This CDR3 is 15 amino acids long. The CDR3 DNA is TGTGCCAGCAGTGGGGACAGCTCCTATAATTCACCCCTCCACTTT. This codes for CASSGDSSYNSPLHF.

This chain connects TRBV7-9 to TRBJ2-7; 8 positions agree with TRBD2. CDR1 is SEHNR and CDR2 is FQNEAQ in the germline V gene (reference sequence). The CDR3 runs 16 residues. V was pared by 6 bases and J by 3 bases, with 13 bases of the junction left unmatched. CDR3 DNA sequence: TGTGCCAGCAGTCCTAGCGGGCAGGGCGGGCTCTACGAGCAGTACTTC. Protein product: CASSPSGQGGLYEQYF. The variable domain in full, with the rest retrieved from reference TRBV7-9 and TRBJ2-7, is DTGVSQNPRHKITKRGQNVTFRCDPISEHNRLYWYRQTLGQGPEFLTYFQNEAQLEKSRLLSDRFSAERPKGSFSTLEIQRTEQGDSAMYLCASSPSGQGGLYEQYFGPGTRLTVT.

The genes are TRBV6-5 and TRBJ1-2, with D unclear. The CDR3 length is 14 residues. Germline assignment: CDR1 MNHEY and CDR2 SVGAGI. The V and J ends lost 2 bases and 5 bases respectively, with 12 bases between them. The CDR3 spells CASSYGPVGYGYTF. The CDR3 DNA sequence: TGTGCCAGCAGTTACGGGCCAGTCGGGTATGGCTACACCTTC.

Comments on this clone: The same CDR3 can be traced to other DNA sequences in this sample. The V gene is TRBV27, the J gene TRBJ1-2; 7 bases fit TRBD1. This CDR3 is 15 amino acids long. J was trimmed by 4 bases and V by 5 bases; bases with no gene match: 10. CDR1 MNHEY and CDR2 SMNVEV come from the germline V gene (reference sequence). CDR3 sequence: CASSPGQVGLYGYTF. The DNA for the CDR3 is TGTGCCAGCAGTCCCGGACAGGTCGGGCTCTATGGCTACACCTTC.

The chain couples TRBV3-1 (or the pseudogene TRBV3-2) to TRBJ2-3, with D possibly being TRBD1 (7 bases). Germline loops: CDR1 LGHDT, CDR2 YNNKEL (reference sequence). CDR3 length: 14 amino acids. Trimming cost V 5 bases and J 6 bases, with 15 bases left between them. This chain's CDR3 is CASSSGGGRDTQYF. The DNA of the CDR3 is TGTGCCAGCAGCTCAGGAGGGGGCAGGGATACGCAGTATTTT.

The chain joins TRBV4-1 to TRBJ1-2; no clear D. Trimming removed 3 bases at V and 6 bases at J, with 20 bases between. The CDR3 runs 16 residues. The germline CDR1 and CDR2 sequences are MGHRA and YSYEKL. CDR3 in DNA: TGCGCCAGCAGCCACCCCCTTCTCCCAGGCCGGGATGGCTACACCTTC. Protein product: CASSHPLLPGRDGYTF.

The gene calls are TRBV5-1 and TRBJ2-1; D remains unclear. The CDR3 covers 14 residues. Between the trimmed V and J ends, which lost 1 base and 9 bases, there was a span of 14 bases. The germline gives CDR1 SGHRS, CDR2 YFSETQ. CDR3 region: CASSLSGERTEQFF. CDR3 DNA: TGCGCCAGCAGCTTGTCCGGAGAGAGGACTGAGCAGTTCTTC.

The V call is TRBV15, the J call TRBJ2-2; D is undetermined. V lost 3 bases to trimming and J lost 4 bases, with 21 bases between them. The CDR3 has 18 residues. Germline CDR1 is LNHNV and CDR2 is YYDKDF (reference sequence). The CDR3 bases are TGTGCCACCAGCAGTCCGACTGCCCGGGCCCCGGGCACCGGGGAGCTGTTTTTT. Encoded protein: CATSSPTARAPGTGELFF.

The chain couples TRBV5-5 to TRBJ2-5; 9 nucleotides line up with TRBD1. V lost 5 bases, J lost 4 bases, and 12 bases stayed unmatched. This CDR3 spans 16 amino acids. CDR1 SGHKS and CDR2 YYEKEE come from the germline V gene (reference sequence). This CDR3 is CASRFTGTGIGETQYF. As DNA, the CDR3 is TGTGCCAGCAGATTTACCGGGACAGGGATAGGAGAGACCCAGTACTTC. Supplemented by reference TRBV5-5 and TRBJ2-5, the full variable domain reads DAGVTQSPTHLIKTRGQQVTLRCSPISGHKSVSWYQQVLGQGPQFIFQYYEKEERGRGNFPDRFSARQFPNYSSELNVNALLLGDSALYLCASRFTGTGIGETQYFGPGTRLLVL.

This sequence joins TRBV11-3 and TRBJ2-2, with D perhaps matching TRBD1 (6 bases). The V gene's germline CDR1 is SGHNT and CDR2 YENEEA. Deletions cut 4 bases from V and 5 bases from J, with 14 bases between. The CDR3 is 15 amino acids. The CDR3: CASSSRTVGTGELFF. The CDR3 nucleotides are TGTGCCAGCAGCTCCCGGACAGTGGGTACCGGGGAGCTGTTTTTT.

This chain links TRBV7-8 with TRBJ2-1, with 10 bases identical to TRBD1. The CDR3 spans 15 residues. Germline CDR1 reads SGHVS; CDR2 reads FQNEAQ. The ends lost 4 bases at V and 6 bases at J; junction bases unmatched: 6. In DNA, the CDR3 is TGTGCCAGCAGCTACCGGGACAGGGGAGGCAATGAGCAGTTCTTC. Protein product: CASSYRDRGGNEQFF.